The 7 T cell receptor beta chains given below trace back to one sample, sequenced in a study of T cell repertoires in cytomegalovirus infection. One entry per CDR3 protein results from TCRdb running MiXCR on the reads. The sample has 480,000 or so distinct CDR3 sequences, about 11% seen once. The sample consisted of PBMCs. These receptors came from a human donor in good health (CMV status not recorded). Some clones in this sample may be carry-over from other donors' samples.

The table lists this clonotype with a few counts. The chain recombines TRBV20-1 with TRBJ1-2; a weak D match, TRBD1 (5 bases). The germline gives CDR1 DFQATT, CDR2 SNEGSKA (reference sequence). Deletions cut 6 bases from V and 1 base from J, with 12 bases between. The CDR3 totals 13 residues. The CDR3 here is CSATPTDNYGYTF. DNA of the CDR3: TGCAGTGCCACCCCGACAGATAACTATGGCTACACCTTC.

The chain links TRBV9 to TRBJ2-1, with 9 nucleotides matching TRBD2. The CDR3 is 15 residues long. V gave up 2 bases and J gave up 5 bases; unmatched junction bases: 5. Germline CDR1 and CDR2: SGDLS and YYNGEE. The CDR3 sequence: CASSVSGGTHNEQFF. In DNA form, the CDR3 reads TGTGCCAGCAGCGTGAGCGGGGGGACTCACAATGAGCAGTTCTTC.

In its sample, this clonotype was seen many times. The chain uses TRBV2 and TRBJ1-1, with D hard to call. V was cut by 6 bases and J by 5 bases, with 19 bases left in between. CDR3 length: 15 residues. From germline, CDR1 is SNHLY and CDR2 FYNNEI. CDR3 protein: CASRSRNGEGTEAFF. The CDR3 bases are TGTGCCAGCAGATCCAGGAACGGGGAAGGAACTGAAGCTTTCTTT.

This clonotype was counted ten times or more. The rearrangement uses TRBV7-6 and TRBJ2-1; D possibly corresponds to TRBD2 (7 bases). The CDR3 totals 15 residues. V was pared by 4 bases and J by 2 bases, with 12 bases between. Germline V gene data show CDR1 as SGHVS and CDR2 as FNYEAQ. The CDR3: CASSSQGGAYNEQFF. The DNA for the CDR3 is TGTGCCAGCAGCTCCCAAGGGGGGGCCTACAATGAGCAGTTCTTC.

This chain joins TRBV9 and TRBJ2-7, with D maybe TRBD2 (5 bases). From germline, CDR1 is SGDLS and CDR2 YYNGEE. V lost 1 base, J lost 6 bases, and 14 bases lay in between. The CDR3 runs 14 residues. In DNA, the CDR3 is TGTGCCAGCAGCGTAAGGGCGGACTTTTCCGAGCAGTACTTC. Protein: CASSVRADFSEQYF.

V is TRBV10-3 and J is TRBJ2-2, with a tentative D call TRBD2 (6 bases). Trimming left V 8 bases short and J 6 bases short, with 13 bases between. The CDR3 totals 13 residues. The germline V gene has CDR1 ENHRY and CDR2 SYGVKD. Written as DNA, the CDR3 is TGTGCCATCGGGACTCCCTTTTCCGGGGAGCTGTTTTTT. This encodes CAIGTPFSGELFF.

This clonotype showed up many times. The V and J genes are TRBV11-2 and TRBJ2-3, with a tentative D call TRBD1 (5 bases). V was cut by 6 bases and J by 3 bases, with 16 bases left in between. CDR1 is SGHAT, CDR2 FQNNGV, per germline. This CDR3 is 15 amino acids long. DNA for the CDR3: TGTGCCAGCAGTCTATGGCAGGACAATACAGATACGCAGTATTTT. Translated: CASSLWQDNTDTQYF.